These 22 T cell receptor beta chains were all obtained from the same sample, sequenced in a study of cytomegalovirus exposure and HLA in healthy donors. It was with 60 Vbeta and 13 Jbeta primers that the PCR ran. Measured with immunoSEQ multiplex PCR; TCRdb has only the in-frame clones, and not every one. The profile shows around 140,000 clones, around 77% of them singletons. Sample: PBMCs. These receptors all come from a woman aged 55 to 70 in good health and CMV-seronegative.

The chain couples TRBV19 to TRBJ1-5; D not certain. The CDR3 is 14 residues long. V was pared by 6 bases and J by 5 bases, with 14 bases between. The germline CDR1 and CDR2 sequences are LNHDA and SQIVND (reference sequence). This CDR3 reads CASRLEAPHQPQHF. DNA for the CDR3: TGTGCCAGTAGACTCGAGGCACCCCATCAGCCCCAGCATTTT.

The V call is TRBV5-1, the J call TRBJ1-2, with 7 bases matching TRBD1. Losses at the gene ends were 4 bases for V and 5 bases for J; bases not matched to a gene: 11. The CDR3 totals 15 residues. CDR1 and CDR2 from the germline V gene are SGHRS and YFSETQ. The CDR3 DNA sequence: TGCGCCAGCAGCGTCGACAGGGAATCGTTGTATGGCTACACCTTC. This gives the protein CASSVDRESLYGYTF.

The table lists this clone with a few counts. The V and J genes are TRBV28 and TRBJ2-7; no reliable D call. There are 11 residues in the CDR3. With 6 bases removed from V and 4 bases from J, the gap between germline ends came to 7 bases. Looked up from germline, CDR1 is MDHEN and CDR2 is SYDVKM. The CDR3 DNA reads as TGTGCCAGCAGCCTTATGTACGAGCAGTACTTC. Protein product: CASSLMYEQYF.

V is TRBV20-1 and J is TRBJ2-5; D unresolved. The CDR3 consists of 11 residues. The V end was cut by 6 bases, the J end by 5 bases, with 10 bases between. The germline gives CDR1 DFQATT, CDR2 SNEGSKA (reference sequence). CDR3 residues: CSAQVSETQYF. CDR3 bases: TGCAGTGCGCAAGTTAGCGAGACCCAGTACTTC.

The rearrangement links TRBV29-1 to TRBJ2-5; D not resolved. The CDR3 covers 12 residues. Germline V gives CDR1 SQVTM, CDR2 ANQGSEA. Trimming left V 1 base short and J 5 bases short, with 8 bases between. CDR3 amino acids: CSVEVTRETQYF. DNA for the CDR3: TGCAGCGTTGAAGTGACTCGGGAGACCCAGTACTTC.

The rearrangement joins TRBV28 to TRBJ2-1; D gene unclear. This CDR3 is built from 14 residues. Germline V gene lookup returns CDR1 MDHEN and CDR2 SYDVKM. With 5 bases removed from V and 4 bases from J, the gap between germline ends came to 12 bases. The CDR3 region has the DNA TGTGCCAGCAGTCCTGCGGAGAAGTACAATGAGCAGTTCTTC. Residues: CASSPAEKYNEQFF. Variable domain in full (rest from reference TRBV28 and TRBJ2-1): DVKVTQSSRYLVKRTGEKVFLECVQDMDHENMFWYRQDPGLGLRLIYFSYDVKMKEKGDIPEGYSVSREKKERFSLILESASTNQTSMYLCASSPAEKYNEQFFGPGTRLTVL.

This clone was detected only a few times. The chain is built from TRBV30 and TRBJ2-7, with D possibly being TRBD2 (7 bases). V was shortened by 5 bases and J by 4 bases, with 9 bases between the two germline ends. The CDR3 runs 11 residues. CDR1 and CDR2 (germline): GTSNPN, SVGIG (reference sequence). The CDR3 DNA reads TGTGCCTGGGGGAGGGGGTACGAGCAGTACTTC. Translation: CAWGRGYEQYF. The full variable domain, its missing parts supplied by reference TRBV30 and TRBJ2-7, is SQTIHQWPATLVQPVGSPLSLECTVEGTSNPNLYWYRQAAGRGLQLLFYSVGIGQISSEVPQNLSASRPQDRQFILSSKKLLLSDSGFYLCAWGRGYEQYFGPGTRLTVT.

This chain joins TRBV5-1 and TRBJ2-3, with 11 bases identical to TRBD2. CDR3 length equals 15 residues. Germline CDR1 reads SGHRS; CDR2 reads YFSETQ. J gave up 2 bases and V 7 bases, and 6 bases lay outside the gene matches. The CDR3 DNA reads TGCGCCAGCCAAATGACTAGCGGGATCACAGATACGCAGTATTTT. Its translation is CASQMTSGITDTQYF.

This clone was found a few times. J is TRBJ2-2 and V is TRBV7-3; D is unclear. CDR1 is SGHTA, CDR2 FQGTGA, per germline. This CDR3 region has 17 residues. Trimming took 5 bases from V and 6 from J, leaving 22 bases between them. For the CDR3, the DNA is TGTGCCAGCAGCAATAACCGCGACTCCCTAGGCGCCGGGGAGCTGTTTTTT. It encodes CASSNNRDSLGAGELFF.

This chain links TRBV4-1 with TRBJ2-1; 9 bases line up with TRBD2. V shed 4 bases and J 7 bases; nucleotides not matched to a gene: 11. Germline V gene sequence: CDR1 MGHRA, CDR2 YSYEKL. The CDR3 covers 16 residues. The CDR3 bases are TGCGCCAGCAGCCGAATGGGCGGGGGGGCTCTAAATGAGCAGTTCTTC. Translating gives CASSRMGGGALNEQFF.

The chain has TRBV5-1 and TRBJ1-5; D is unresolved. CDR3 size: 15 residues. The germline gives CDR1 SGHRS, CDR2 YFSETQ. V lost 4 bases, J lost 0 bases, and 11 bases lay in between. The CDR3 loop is CASSPVGLSNQPQHF. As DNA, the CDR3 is TGCGCCAGCAGCCCTGTTGGCCTTAGCAATCAGCCCCAGCATTTT.

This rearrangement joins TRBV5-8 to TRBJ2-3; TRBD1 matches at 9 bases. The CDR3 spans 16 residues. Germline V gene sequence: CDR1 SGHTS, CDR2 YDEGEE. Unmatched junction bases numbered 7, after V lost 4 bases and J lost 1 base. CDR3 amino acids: CASSQRWDRGTDTQYF. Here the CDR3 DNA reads TGTGCCAGCAGCCAGAGGTGGGACAGGGGCACAGATACGCAGTATTTT.

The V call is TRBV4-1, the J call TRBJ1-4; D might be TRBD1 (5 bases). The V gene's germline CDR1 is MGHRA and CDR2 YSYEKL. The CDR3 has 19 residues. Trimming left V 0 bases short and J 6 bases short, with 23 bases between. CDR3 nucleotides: TGCGCCAGCAGCCAAGATTCGGATCCCATTAGGGGCGCGGATGAAAAACTGTTTTTT. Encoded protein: CASSQDSDPIRGADEKLFF.

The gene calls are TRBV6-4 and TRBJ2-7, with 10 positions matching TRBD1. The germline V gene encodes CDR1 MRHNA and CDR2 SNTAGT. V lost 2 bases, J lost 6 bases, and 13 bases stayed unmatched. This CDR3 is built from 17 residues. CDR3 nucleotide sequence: TGTGCCAGCAGTGACCCTTCCCACGACCGGGACAGGGGCGAGCAGTACTTC. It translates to CASSDPSHDRDRGEQYF.

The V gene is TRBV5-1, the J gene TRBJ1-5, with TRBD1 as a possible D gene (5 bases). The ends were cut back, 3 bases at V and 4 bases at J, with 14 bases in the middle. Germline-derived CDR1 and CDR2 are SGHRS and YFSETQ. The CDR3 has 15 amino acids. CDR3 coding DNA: TGCGCCAGCAGCTCGGCAGGGAATACTAATCAGCCCCAGCATTTT. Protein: CASSSAGNTNQPQHF.

The CDR3 here is CASSKTGGVETQYF. The DNA of the CDR3 is TGTGCCAGCAGCAAGACGGGAGGGGTGGAGACCCAGTACTTC. This sequence joins TRBV28 and TRBJ2-5; TRBD2 matches at 8 bases. With V trimmed by 6 bases and J by 5 bases, 8 bases remained unmatched. The CDR3 extends over 14 amino acids. Germline V CDR1 and CDR2: MDHEN, SYDVKM.

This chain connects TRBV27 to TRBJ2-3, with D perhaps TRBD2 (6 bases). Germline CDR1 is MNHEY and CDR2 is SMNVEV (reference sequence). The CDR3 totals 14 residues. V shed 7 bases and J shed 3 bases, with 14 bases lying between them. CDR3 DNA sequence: TGTGCCAGCACCAGATTCGGGGGTACAGATACGCAGTATTTT. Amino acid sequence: CASTRFGGTDTQYF.

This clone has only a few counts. In DNA, the CDR3 is TGTGCCAGCAGTTATCGGACAGGGAACGACTATGGCTACACCTTC. It yields the protein CASSYRTGNDYGYTF. The chain carries TRBV6-5 and TRBJ1-2, with 8 positions matching TRBD1. There are 15 residues in the CDR3. The J segment lost 3 bases and the V segment lost 3 bases, leaving 6 bases of the junction unmatched. Germline V gene data show CDR1 as MNHEY and CDR2 as SVGAGI.

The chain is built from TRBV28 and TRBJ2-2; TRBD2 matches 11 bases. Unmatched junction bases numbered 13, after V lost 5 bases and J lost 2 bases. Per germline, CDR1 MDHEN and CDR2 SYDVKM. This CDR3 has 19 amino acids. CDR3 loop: CASSPMVVAGGYNTGELFF. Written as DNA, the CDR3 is TGTGCCAGCAGTCCCATGGTGGTAGCGGGAGGGTATAACACCGGGGAGCTGTTTTTT.

The CDR3 region has the DNA TGTGCCTGGAGTGCGACTAGCGCGTCCTACGAGCAGTACTTC. It is translated as CAWSATSASYEQYF. The chain joins TRBV30 to TRBJ2-7; 8 bases match TRBD2. Germline V gives CDR1 GTSNPN, CDR2 SVGIG (reference sequence). V lost 1 base and J lost 1; bases outside the gene matches: 3. CDR3 length equals 14 residues.

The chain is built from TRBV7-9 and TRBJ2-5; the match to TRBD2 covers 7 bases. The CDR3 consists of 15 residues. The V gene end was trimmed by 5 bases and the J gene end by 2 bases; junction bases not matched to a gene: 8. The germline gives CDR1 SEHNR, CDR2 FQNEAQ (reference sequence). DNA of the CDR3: TGTGCCAGCAGCATTTTGCTAGCGGCTCAAGAGACCCAGTACTTC. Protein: CASSILLAAQETQYF.

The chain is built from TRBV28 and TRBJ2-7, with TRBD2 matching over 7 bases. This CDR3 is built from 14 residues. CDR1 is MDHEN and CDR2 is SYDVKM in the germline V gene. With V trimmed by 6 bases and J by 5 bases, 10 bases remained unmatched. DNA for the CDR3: TGTGCCAGCAGCCCCGGTGGGGGGGGGAACGAGCAGTACTTC. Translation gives CASSPGGGGNEQYF.